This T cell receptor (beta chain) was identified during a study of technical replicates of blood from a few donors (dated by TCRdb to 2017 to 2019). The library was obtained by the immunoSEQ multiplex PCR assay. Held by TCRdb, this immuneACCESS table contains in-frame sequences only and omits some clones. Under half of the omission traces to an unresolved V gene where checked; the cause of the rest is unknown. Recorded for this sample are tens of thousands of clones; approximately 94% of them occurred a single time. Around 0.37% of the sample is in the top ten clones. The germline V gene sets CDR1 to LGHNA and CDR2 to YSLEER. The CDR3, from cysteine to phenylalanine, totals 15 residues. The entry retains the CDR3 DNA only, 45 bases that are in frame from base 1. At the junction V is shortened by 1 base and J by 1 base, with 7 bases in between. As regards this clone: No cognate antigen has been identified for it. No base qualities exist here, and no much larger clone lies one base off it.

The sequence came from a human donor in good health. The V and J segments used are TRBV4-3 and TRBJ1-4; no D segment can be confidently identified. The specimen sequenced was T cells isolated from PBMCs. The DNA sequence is TGCGCCAGCAGCCAAGTGCGGGGAACTAATGAAAAACTGTTTTTT. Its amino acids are CASSQVRGTNEKLFF.